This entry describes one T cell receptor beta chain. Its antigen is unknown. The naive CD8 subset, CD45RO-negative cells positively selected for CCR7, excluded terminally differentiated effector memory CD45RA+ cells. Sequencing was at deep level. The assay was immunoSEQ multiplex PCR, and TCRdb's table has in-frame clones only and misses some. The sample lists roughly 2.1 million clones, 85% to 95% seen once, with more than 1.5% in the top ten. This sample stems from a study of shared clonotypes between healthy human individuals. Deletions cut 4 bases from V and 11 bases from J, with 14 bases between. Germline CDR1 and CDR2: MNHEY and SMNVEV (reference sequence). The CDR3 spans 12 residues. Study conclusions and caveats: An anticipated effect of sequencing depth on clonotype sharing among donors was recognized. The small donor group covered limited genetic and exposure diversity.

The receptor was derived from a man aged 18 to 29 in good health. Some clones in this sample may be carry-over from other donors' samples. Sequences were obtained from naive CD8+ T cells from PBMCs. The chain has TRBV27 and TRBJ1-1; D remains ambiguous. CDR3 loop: CASSSGSEEAFF. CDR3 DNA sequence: TGTGCCAGCAGTTCCGGATCAGAGGAGGCTTTCTTT.